These 20 T cell receptor beta chains were sequenced from one sample in a study of CD8+ T cells in alopecia areata. RNA extraction was followed by reverse transcription into cDNA, which acted as the sequencing template. Generated by immunoSEQ multiplex PCR, the TCRdb table keeps only in-frame clones and is missing some. The sample contains about 98,000 clones, 40% to 55% of which appear only once. What was sequenced was CD4+ T cells sorted from blood. These TCRs come from a human donor with alopecia areata.

The chain recombines TRBV30 with TRBJ2-5; D gene ambiguous. The V gene's germline CDR1 is GTSNPN and CDR2 SVGIG (reference sequence). Trimming cost V 1 base and J 4 bases, with 7 bases left between them. CDR3 length equals 12 residues. The CDR3 loop is CAWSEKRETQYF. CDR3 coding DNA: TGTGCCTGGAGTGAGAAGAGAGAGACCCAGTACTTC.

This clone was seen only a few times. The rearrangement joins TRBV7-9 to TRBJ1-6; the D gene is possibly TRBD1 (6 bases). This CDR3 has 14 amino acids. Trimming shortened V by 1 base and J by 7 bases, and 8 bases separated the two germline ends. Germline CDR1 is SEHNR and CDR2 is FQNEAQ (reference sequence). CDR3 protein: CASSLGRGNSPLHF. CDR3 DNA: TGTGCCAGCAGCTTAGGCAGGGGAAATTCACCCCTCCACTTT.

V is TRBV29-1 and J is TRBJ2-3, with TRBD1 identical over 7 bases. CDR1 is SQVTM and CDR2 is ANQGSEA in the germline V gene. This CDR3 region has 13 residues. The V and J ends lost 4 bases and 1 base, in that order; junction bases with no gene match: 2. Here the CDR3 reads CSVVTGGTDTQYF. In DNA, the CDR3 is TGCAGCGTTGTCACAGGGGGCACAGATACGCAGTATTTT.

The chain employs TRBV2 and TRBJ2-3; TRBD2 agrees at 8 bases. This CDR3 region has 14 residues. The V gene's germline CDR1 is SNHLY and CDR2 FYNNEI. V was pared by 2 bases and J by 7 bases, with 5 bases of the junction left unmatched. CDR3 DNA: TGTGCCAGCAGTGAATTCGGGGGGGTTTATACGCAGTATTTT. Translation gives CASSEFGGVYTQYF.

The chain employs TRBV29-1 and TRBJ1-1; tentative D call: TRBD1 (6 bases). Deletions cut 7 bases from V and 1 base from J, with 16 bases between. The CDR3 runs to 14 residues. Germline lookup yields CDR1 SQVTM and CDR2 ANQGSEA. CDR3 nucleotides: TGCAGCGCACTTAACTGGGGGCGGAACACTGAAGCTTTCTTT. Translated: CSALNWGRNTEAFF.

The J gene is TRBJ1-2, the V gene TRBV29-1; D not certain. The length of the CDR3 is 12 residues. Germline CDR1 is SQVTM and CDR2 is ANQGSEA. Trimming took 4 bases from V and 7 from J, leaving 13 bases between them. CDR3 bases: TGCAGCGTTGTGGCCGGCGGGAGTGGCTACACCTTC. Translating it yields CSVVAGGSGYTF.

The chain employs TRBV2 and TRBJ1-6, with D tentatively TRBD1 (5 bases). The CDR3 has 14 residues. Trimming pared 11 bases from V and 7 bases from J, leaving 18 bases between. Germline loops: CDR1 SNHLY, CDR2 FYNNEI. CDR3 DNA sequence: TGTGCCGGACTCGGGGGGAAAGGGAATTCACCCCTCCACTTT. Translated, it gives CAGLGGKGNSPLHF.

The chain carries TRBV19 and TRBJ2-2; D remains unclear. The CDR3 loop spans 16 amino acids. Trimming pared 3 bases from V and 6 bases from J, leaving 17 bases between. CDR1 and CDR2 from the germline V gene are LNHDA and SQIVND (reference sequence). The CDR3: CASSMMGNMLAGELFF. In nucleotides, the CDR3 is TGTGCCAGTAGTATGATGGGCAATATGTTGGCCGGGGAGCTGTTTTTT. The variable domain in full, with the rest retrieved from reference TRBV19 and TRBJ2-2, is DGGITQSPKYLFRKEGQNVTLSCEQNLNHDAMYWYRQDPGQGLRLIYYSQIVNDFQKGDIAEGYSVSREKKESFPLTVTSAQKNPTAFYLCASSMMGNMLAGELFFGEGSRLTVL.

This clone was detected a few times. V is TRBV7-8 and J is TRBJ1-4, with TRBD1 matching over 9 bases. CDR1 and CDR2 from the germline V gene are SGHVS and FQNEAQ. The CDR3 is made up of 14 amino acids. Trimming took 3 bases from V and 8 from J; bases not matched to a gene: 4. CDR3 in DNA: TGTGCCAGCAGCTTCGGGACAGGGCAAGAAAAACTGTTTTTT. Amino acid sequence: CASSFGTGQEKLFF.

The table lists this clone with a count of one. This chain joins TRBV6-6 and TRBJ1-1; no reliable D call. This CDR3 has 12 amino acids. Trimming shortened V by 6 bases and J by 1 base, and 6 bases separated the two germline ends. Germline-derived CDR1 and CDR2 are MNHNY and SVGAGI (reference sequence). The CDR3 DNA follows: TGTGCCAGCAGCCAACCGAACACTGAAGCTTTCTTT. As protein: CASSQPNTEAFF.

This clone was seen only once. The CDR3 protein is CASSHGATNEQFF. CDR3 nucleotide sequence: TGCGCCAGCAGCCACGGGGCAACCAATGAGCAGTTCTTC. This chain joins TRBV5-1 and TRBJ2-1; D is possibly TRBD1 or TRBD2 (5 bases each). Deletions cut 4 bases from V and 6 bases from J, with 11 bases between. Germline V gene sequence: CDR1 SGHRS, CDR2 YFSETQ. The CDR3 extends over 13 amino acids.

The chain couples TRBV12-5 to TRBJ1-1; D remains ambiguous. With 0 bases removed from V and 6 bases from J, the gap between germline ends came to 8 bases. This CDR3 has 13 amino acids. Germline CDR1 is LGHNT and CDR2 is FRNRAP. The CDR3 sequence: CASGLVIKAEAFF. DNA for the CDR3: TGTGCTAGTGGTTTGGTCATTAAGGCTGAAGCTTTCTTT.

The chain uses TRBV30 and TRBJ2-5; tentative D call: TRBD1 (6 bases). This CDR3 comprises 12 residues. V lost 5 bases, J lost 5 bases, and 12 bases lay in between. Looked up from germline, CDR1 is GTSNPN and CDR2 is SVGIG (reference sequence). The CDR3 DNA follows: TGTGCCTGGTCCTCTAGGGGGGAGACCCAGTACTTC. Its protein product is CAWSSRGETQYF. The variable domain in full, with the rest retrieved from reference TRBV30 and TRBJ2-5, is SQTIHQWPATLVQPVGSPLSLECTVEGTSNPNLYWYRQAAGRGLQLLFYSVGIGQISSEVPQNLSASRPQDRQFILSSKKLLLSDSGFYLCAWSSRGETQYFGPGTRLLVL.

This clone was seen a few times. The chain couples TRBV18 to TRBJ1-3; D unclear. The CDR3 extends over 15 amino acids. Deletions cut 0 bases from V and 2 bases from J, with 8 bases between. The germline CDR1 and CDR2 sequences are KGHSH and LQKENI. CDR3 loop: CASSPPWRTGNTIYF. The CDR3 DNA is TGTGCCAGCTCACCACCGTGGAGGACTGGAAACACCATATATTTT.

The chain recombines TRBV6-5 with TRBJ1-2; TRBD1 agrees at 7 bases. The CDR3 loop spans 12 amino acids. Unmatched junction bases numbered 5, after V lost 5 bases and J lost 8 bases. Germline V gives CDR1 MNHEY, CDR2 SVGAGI. Here the CDR3 DNA reads TGTGCCAGCAGTAGGACAGGCGACGGCTACACCTTC. It translates to CASSRTGDGYTF.

This clone has only a few counts. V usage is TRBV29-1 and J usage is TRBJ1-2, with D possibly TRBD1 on 5 matching bases. Trimming pared 3 bases from V and 3 bases from J, leaving 11 bases between. This CDR3 has 13 amino acids. Per the germline V gene, CDR1 is SQVTM and CDR2 is ANQGSEA. As DNA, the CDR3 is TGCAGCGTTGAGAACAGGACCGACTATGGCTACACCTTC. This translates into CSVENRTDYGYTF.

This clone has only a few counts. The chain uses TRBV30 and TRBJ2-2; unclear D gene. CDR1 and CDR2 from the germline V gene are GTSNPN and SVGIG (reference sequence). Deletions cut 4 bases from V and 0 bases from J, with 3 bases between. The CDR3 extends over 12 amino acids. CDR3 residues: CAWKTNTGELFF. The CDR3 DNA sequence: TGTGCCTGGAAGACGAACACCGGGGAGCTGTTTTTT.

This clone has only a few counts. The J gene is TRBJ1-5, the V gene TRBV29-1; TRBD1 aligns across 7 bases. J gave up 5 bases and V 5 bases, and 3 bases lay outside the gene matches. The CDR3 runs 12 residues. Germline values: CDR1 SQVTM, CDR2 ANQGSEA. CDR3 coding DNA: TGCAGCGTTCAACAGGGGTATCAGCCCCAGCATTTT. Its translation is CSVQQGYQPQHF.

The genes are TRBV30 and TRBJ2-1; 8 bases match TRBD2. There are 15 residues in the CDR3. J was trimmed by 8 bases and V by 0 bases; bases with no gene match: 9. Looked up from germline, CDR1 is GTSNPN and CDR2 is SVGIG (reference sequence). The CDR3 loop is CAWSVIREGLYEQFF. CDR3 in DNA: TGTGCCTGGAGTGTAATTCGGGAGGGTTTGTATGAGCAGTTCTTC.

V usage is TRBV7-2 and J usage is TRBJ2-3, with D uncertain. CDR1 is SGHTA, CDR2 FQGNSA, per germline. This CDR3 contains 12 residues. Trimming removed 10 bases at V and 5 bases at J, with 13 bases between. In DNA form, the CDR3 reads TGTGCCACCTCCCCGGCGATAGATACGCAGTATTTT. Its translation is CATSPAIDTQYF.